The T cell receptor beta chain under discussion was sequenced for a study of cytomegalovirus exposure and HLA in healthy donors. Study conclusions and caveats: Data from an earlier analysis indicated that most TCR beta V segments were productive either about 87% or about 30% of the time.

Concerning this clone: What it recognizes is unknown.

Per the germline V gene, CDR1 is MDHEN and CDR2 is SYDVKM. V was cut by 8 bases and J by 0 bases, with 20 bases left in between. The CDR3 extends over 17 amino acids. PCR amplification relied on 60 Vbeta primers (plus 13 Jbeta primers). Data came from immunoSEQ multiplex PCR; TCRdb stores just in-frame clones and leaves some out. The top ten hold roughly 6% of the sample, which has some 110,000 clones, around 76% seen once. V usage is TRBV28 and J usage is TRBJ1-5, with D tentatively TRBD1 (5 bases). Source material: PBMCs. This clonotype originated in a woman in her forties or fifties in good health and CMV-seropositive. CDR3 in amino acids: CASENVGREYSNQPQHF. The CDR3 coding sequence is TGTGCCAGCGAAAACGTCGGCAGGGAATATAGCAATCAGCCCCAGCATTTT.